Below, 18 T cell receptor beta chains from the same sample are listed, as sequenced in a study of OX40 agonist ivuxolimab in advanced cancers. TCRdb's copy holds only in-frame clones and misses some; the assay was immunoSEQ multiplex PCR. The repertoire holds roughly 70,000 clones, 85% to 90% seen once, with roughly 0.56% in the top ten. The sequenced sample was CD4+ or CD8+ T cells sorted from blood, obtained in a trial of the OX40 agonist ivuxolimab. Every receptor here comes from an adult with an advanced solid tumor such as melanoma, head and neck, liver or kidney cancer.

The rearrangement uses TRBV5-1 and TRBJ2-3; 11 bases line up with TRBD2. The junction had 4 bases not matched to a gene; V was cut back by 3 bases and J by 1 base. There are 16 residues in the CDR3. Germline V gives CDR1 SGHRS, CDR2 YFSETQ. CDR3 nucleotide sequence: TGCGCCAGCAGCTCGTCGGGACTAGCGGGCACAGATACGCAGTATTTT. Protein sequence: CASSSSGLAGTDTQYF.

In its sample, this clone was seen a few times. This chain connects TRBV6-5 to TRBJ1-1, with D perhaps TRBD1 (5 bases). The V and J ends lost 2 bases and 4 bases respectively, with 8 bases between them. The length of the CDR3 is 13 residues. Per the germline V gene, CDR1 is MNHEY and CDR2 is SVGAGI. CDR3 loop: CASSYGHGTEAFF. The DNA of the CDR3 is TGTGCCAGCAGTTACGGACATGGCACTGAAGCTTTCTTT.

The gene calls are TRBV5-1 and TRBJ2-5; 8 bases fit TRBD1. The CDR3 runs 18 residues. J gave up 4 bases and V 1 base, and 15 bases lay outside the gene matches. Germline loops: CDR1 SGHRS, CDR2 YFSETQ. CDR3 sequence: CASSLTGATGTGGETQYF. CDR3 nucleotide sequence: TGCGCCAGCAGCTTGACCGGGGCTACCGGGACAGGAGGAGAGACCCAGTACTTC.

This chain uses TRBV7-9 with TRBJ2-1; possible D gene TRBD1, 7 bases. The V end lost 4 bases, the J end lost 9 bases, and 13 bases lay between the germline ends. Germline V gene data show CDR1 as SEHNR and CDR2 as FQNEAQ (reference sequence). The CDR3 sequence is 13 residues long. For the CDR3, the DNA is TGTGCCAGCAGCTCTCAGGGGGAGGTTGAGCAGTTCTTC. It encodes CASSSQGEVEQFF.

The chain couples TRBV7-6 to TRBJ2-3; D is ambiguous. Germline V CDR1 and CDR2: SGHVS, FNYEAQ. CDR3 size: 14 residues. V lost 3 bases, J lost 4 bases, and 11 bases lay in between. This CDR3 reads CASSLEGTPDTQYF. The DNA for the CDR3 is TGTGCCAGCAGCTTGGAAGGTACCCCAGATACGCAGTATTTT.

The chain links TRBV4-2 to TRBJ1-3; 12 bases agree with TRBD1. The germline V gene encodes CDR1 LGHNA and CDR2 YNFKEQ. V lost 4 bases, J lost 3 bases, and 10 bases stayed unmatched. The length of the CDR3 is 18 residues. This chain's CDR3 is CASSLDPGQGALGNTIYF. In nucleotides, the CDR3 is TGTGCCAGCAGCCTCGATCCGGGACAGGGGGCTCTTGGAAACACCATATATTTT.

This chain links TRBV9 with TRBJ2-7; D is uncertain. CDR3 size: 15 residues. Deletions cut 0 bases from V and 0 bases from J, with 10 bases between. Germline CDR1 SGDLS, CDR2 YYNGEE. The CDR3: CASSVDVQSSYEQYF. In nucleotides, the CDR3 is TGTGCCAGCAGCGTAGACGTACAGAGCTCCTACGAGCAGTACTTC.

V is TRBV29-1 and J is TRBJ2-5, with D unclear. Looked up from germline, CDR1 is SQVTM and CDR2 is ANQGSEA. CDR3 size: 12 residues. Trimming removed 1 base at V and 3 bases at J, with 6 bases between. The CDR3 coding sequence is TGCAGCGTTGAAGTGGTTGAAGAGACCCAGTACTTC. It encodes CSVEVVEETQYF.

This chain uses TRBV6-6 with TRBJ1-1; D unresolved. The germline V gene has CDR1 MNHNY and CDR2 SVGAGI (reference sequence). Between the trimmed V and J ends, which lost 2 bases and 1 base, there was a span of 5 bases. This CDR3 is built from 13 residues. CDR3: CASSYGGNTEAFF. The CDR3 nucleotides read TGTGCCAGCAGTTACGGAGGGAACACTGAAGCTTTCTTT.

V gene TRBV6-5 combines with J gene TRBJ2-7; D gene ambiguous. V lost 5 bases and J 0 bases, leaving 8 bases between the germline ends. The CDR3 sequence is 13 residues long. Germline V gives CDR1 MNHEY, CDR2 SVGAGI. CDR3 coding DNA: TGTGCCAGCAGTCGGGTCTCCTCCTACGAGCAGTACTTC. It translates to CASSRVSSYEQYF.

This chain links TRBV11-2 with TRBJ2-3; TRBD2 aligns across 11 bases. Losses at the gene ends were 4 bases for V and 2 bases for J; bases not matched to a gene: 5. The length of the CDR3 is 16 residues. Germline CDR1 is SGHAT and CDR2 is FQNNGV. The CDR3 region is CASSYRLAGSTDTQYF. Here the CDR3 DNA reads TGTGCCAGCAGCTATCGACTAGCGGGGTCCACAGATACGCAGTATTTT.

This chain joins TRBV5-1 and TRBJ1-3; D remains unclear. Trimming removed 0 bases from V and 1 base from J, with 11 bases in between. CDR1 SGHRS and CDR2 YFSETQ come from the germline V gene. The CDR3 spans 16 residues. CDR3 residues: CASSLDQAYSGNTIYF. The CDR3 region has the DNA TGCGCCAGCAGCTTGGATCAGGCCTATTCTGGAAACACCATATATTTT.

The chain links TRBV6-1 to TRBJ1-3, with 8 bases aligning to TRBD1. Germline V gene data show CDR1 as MNHNS and CDR2 as SASEGT. V was pared by 6 bases and J by 8 bases, with 6 bases of the junction left unmatched. CDR3 length equals 13 residues. The CDR3: CASSGGTGDTIYF. CDR3 in DNA: TGTGCCAGCAGCGGTGGGACAGGAGACACCATATATTTT.

Only a few counts were recorded for this clone. Here the CDR3 reads CAWSFGTANGYTF. The DNA of the CDR3 is TGTGCCTGGAGCTTCGGGACGGCGAATGGCTACACCTTC. The chain joins TRBV30 to TRBJ1-2; maybe TRBD1 (5 bases). Between the trimmed V and J ends, which lost 3 bases and 6 bases, there was a span of 14 bases. The CDR3 has 13 residues. Germline CDR1 is GTSNPN and CDR2 is SVGIG (reference sequence).

The chain combines TRBV29-1 with TRBJ1-1; D remains unclear. The CDR3 length is 13 residues. V lost 5 bases and J lost 0, with 10 bases in between. The germline V gene has CDR1 SQVTM and CDR2 ANQGSEA. In nucleotides, the CDR3 is TGCAGCGTTCTAGGAGCTATGAACACTGAAGCTTTCTTT. Residues: CSVLGAMNTEAFF.

CDR3 residues: CASSRPGQGVYEQYF. The CDR3 DNA is TGCGCCAGCAGCAGACCGGGACAGGGGGTCTACGAGCAGTACTTC. The J gene is TRBJ2-7, the V gene TRBV5-1; 11 nucleotides line up with TRBD1. Germline loops: CDR1 SGHRS, CDR2 YFSETQ. Trimming took 4 bases from V and 3 from J; bases not matched to a gene: 6. The length of the CDR3 is 15 residues. Full variable domain (outside the CDR3, taken from reference TRBV5-1 and TRBJ2-7): KAGVTQTPRYLIKTRGQQVTLSCSPISGHRSVSWYQQTPGQGLQFLFEYFSETQRNKGNFPGRFSGRQFSNSRSEMNVSTLELGDSALYLCASSRPGQGVYEQYFGPGTRLTVT.

V usage is TRBV30 and J usage is TRBJ2-1, with 8 bases that match TRBD2. CDR1 GTSNPN and CDR2 SVGIG come from the germline V gene (reference sequence). The CDR3 runs to 12 residues. CDR3 in amino acids: CAGGRPYNEQFF. The CDR3 DNA reads TGTGCGGGCGGGAGGCCCTACAATGAGCAGTTCTTC.

The rearrangement uses TRBV28 and TRBJ2-1; D is unresolved. Germline CDR1 reads MDHEN; CDR2 reads SYDVKM. The V end lost 10 bases, the J end lost 3 bases, and 16 bases lay between the germline ends. The CDR3 runs to 14 residues. CDR3 in DNA: TGTGCCACCGCGGTAGAACACCTCTACAATGAGCAGTTCTTC. This codes for CATAVEHLYNEQFF.